The 12 T cell receptor beta chains below come from one sample, sequenced in a study of control samples from healthy donors and cancer patients. Repertoires were generated with immunoSEQ multiplex PCR, while TCRdb's copy carries only in-frame clones and drops some. The sample shows about 98,000 clones, about 80% of them seen only once. Specimen: blood. The source is a woman aged 25 to 39 in good health.

The chain recombines TRBV6-5 with TRBJ1-2, with no clear D. Trimming cost V 2 bases and J 3 bases, with 7 bases left between them. The CDR3 is 13 residues long. The V gene's germline CDR1 is MNHEY and CDR2 SVGAGI. CDR3 sequence (DNA): TGTGCCAGCAGTTACCGGGAGGACTATGGCTACACCTTC. This encodes CASSYREDYGYTF.

The genes are TRBV30 and TRBJ2-7; no definite D call. Germline lookup yields CDR1 GTSNPN and CDR2 SVGIG (reference sequence). Trimming took off 4 bases at V and 2 bases at J, with 9 bases between the two ends. This CDR3 has 12 amino acids. In nucleotides, the CDR3 is TGTGCCTGGAAAGGATCGACCTACGAGCAGTACTTC. It yields the protein CAWKGSTYEQYF.

In this sample, this clone turned up a few times. This sequence joins TRBV5-5 and TRBJ1-2; 7 bases line up with TRBD1. Germline CDR1 and CDR2: SGHKS and YYEKEE (reference sequence). J lost 4 bases, V lost 0 bases, and 0 bases had no gene match. The CDR3 is 13 residues long. CDR3 residues: CASSLAGGYGYTF. The CDR3 DNA sequence: TGTGCCAGCAGCTTGGCAGGGGGCTATGGCTACACCTTC.

As for this clone: An end of the junction does not agree with germline; a read error may underlie this. The rearrangement links TRBV11-2 to TRBJ1-4; tentatively, D is TRBD1 (5 bases). The CDR3 is 16 amino acids. Germline V lookup: CDR1 SGHAT, CDR2 FQNNGV. The CDR3 sequence is CASSLEGRGTNEKLFF. The CDR3 DNA reads TGTGCCAGCAGCCTAGAGGGGCGTGGAACTAATGAAAAACTGTTTTTT.

J is TRBJ2-3 and V is TRBV5-6, with unresolved D. Per germline, CDR1 SGHDT and CDR2 YYEEEE. This CDR3 has 15 amino acids. The V end was cut by 1 base, the J end by 4 bases, with 13 bases between. The CDR3 here is CASSLMKKAPDTQYF. The CDR3 nucleotides read TGTGCCAGCAGCTTGATGAAGAAGGCCCCAGATACGCAGTATTTT. Full variable domain (outside the CDR3, taken from reference TRBV5-6 and TRBJ2-3): DAGVTQSPTHLIKTRGQQVTLRCSPKSGHDTVSWYQQALGQGPQFIFQYYEEEERQRGNFPDRFSGHQFPNYSSELNVNALLLGDSALYLCASSLMKKAPDTQYFGPGTRLTVL.

The rearrangement joins TRBV5-6 to TRBJ1-2; possible D gene TRBD1, 5 bases. V was shortened by 7 bases and J by 5 bases, with 15 bases between the two germline ends. Germline CDR1 and CDR2: SGHDT and YYEEEE. The CDR3 is 13 residues long. The CDR3 loop reads CASRKTRQYGYTF. DNA for the CDR3: TGTGCCAGCCGTAAAACTCGACAGTATGGCTACACCTTC.

The chain joins TRBV19 to TRBJ1-1, with 8 bases lining up with TRBD1. Trimming removed 5 bases from V and 1 base from J; junction bases left unmatched: 9. This CDR3 has 16 residues. The germline CDR1 and CDR2 sequences are LNHDA and SQIVND (reference sequence). CDR3 sequence reads: CASSGARGQGNTEAFF. For the CDR3, the DNA is TGTGCCAGTAGTGGCGCCCGTGGACAGGGGAACACTGAAGCTTTCTTT.

V is TRBV4-3 and J is TRBJ1-5; D possibly corresponds to TRBD1 (5 bases). With 0 bases removed from V and 3 bases from J, the gap between germline ends came to 9 bases. The CDR3 is 15 amino acids. CDR1 and CDR2 (germline): LGHNA, YSLEER. In DNA form, the CDR3 reads TGCGCCAGCAGCCAAGACGGGGGGGACAATCAGCCCCAGCATTTT. Protein sequence: CASSQDGGDNQPQHF.

The chain is built from TRBV11-3 and TRBJ2-3; D not resolved. V was pared by 1 base and J by 0 bases, with 8 bases between. The CDR3 has 15 amino acids. The germline gives CDR1 SGHNT, CDR2 YENEEA. The CDR3 region has the DNA TGTGCCAGCAGCTTAGGTGGCTCTAGCACAGATACGCAGTATTTT. Residues: CASSLGGSSTDTQYF.

The chain employs TRBV11-2 and TRBJ2-1; 7 bases agree with TRBD2. V shed 0 bases and J 0 bases; nucleotides not matched to a gene: 14. There are 20 residues in the CDR3. CDR1 is SGHAT and CDR2 is FQNNGV in the germline V gene. The CDR3 region is CASSLEFRAGVFSSYNEQFF. The CDR3 region has the DNA TGTGCCAGCAGCTTAGAATTTCGGGCGGGGGTATTCAGCTCCTACAATGAGCAGTTCTTC.

This clone appeared once. The CDR3 DNA reads TGTGCCAGCAGCCAAGCCGGGAAATTCGGCACGCAGTATTTT. This encodes CASSQAGKFGTQYF. The chain is built from TRBV14 and TRBJ2-3; TRBD2 might be the D (5 bases). The CDR3 runs 14 residues. Looked up from germline, CDR1 is SGHDN and CDR2 is FVKESK. Trimming removed 1 base from V and 9 bases from J, with 14 bases in between.

The V and J genes are TRBV9 and TRBJ1-1; 8 nucleotides line up with TRBD1. The germline V gene has CDR1 SGDLS and CDR2 YYNGEE. V lost 3 bases to trimming and J lost 1 base; unmatched junction nucleotides: 5. This CDR3 is built from 15 residues. Written as DNA, the CDR3 is TGTGCCAGCAGCGCCTATACAGGGGGGAACACTGAAGCTTTCTTT. Amino acid sequence: CASSAYTGGNTEAFF.